The rows below give T cell receptor beta chains drawn from one sample of a study of graft-versus-host responses after intestinal transplantation. TCRdb's copy holds only in-frame clones and misses some; the assay was immunoSEQ multiplex PCR. This repertoire shows around 15,000 clones, just under 70% found once; its top ten account for around 23%. The source material was ileum tissue, sampled around 98 weeks after intestinal transplantation. The receptor set was obtained from a human patient who received an intestinal transplant, so some T cells may come from the graft donor. Each CDR3 is given with its conserved first and last residue. The D gene is left open where the match is weak. For some rows the clone size is stated as once, few or many, or as a class when expanded; others skip it.

clone size	V gene	J gene	D gene	CDR3 protein	CDR3 DNA
once	TRBV5-1	TRBJ2-5	NA	CASSLSGQGETQYF	TGCGCCAGCAGTCTCTCAGGCCAGGGGGAGACCCAGTACTTC
NA	TRBV25-1	TRBJ1-6	NA	CASSESDGGIESPLHF	TGTGCCAGCAGTGAATCTGATGGGGGGATCGAATCACCCCTCCACTTT
NA	TRBV11-2	TRBJ2-1	TRBD2	CASSPYPTSGLYNEQFF	TGTGCCAGCAGCCCCTACCCGACTAGCGGTTTGTACAATGAGCAGTTCTTC
NA	TRBV6-1	TRBJ2-7	TRBD1	CASSMGQGKGEQYF	TGTGCCAGCAGCATGGGACAGGGGAAGGGGGAGCAGTACTTC
few	TRBV11-2	TRBJ1-1	TRBD1	CASSSRDRGPEAFF	TGTGCCAGCAGCTCCCGGGACAGGGGACCTGAAGCTTTCTTT
NA	TRBV7-2	TRBJ2-5	TRBD2	CASSFSSGGRETQYF	TGTGCCAGCAGCTTCTCCAGCGGGGGGCGAGAGACCCAGTACTTC
NA	TRBV25-1	TRBJ2-5	NA	CASSEYRGIETQYF	TGTGCCAGCAGTGAATATAGGGGAATCGAGACCCAGTACTTC
NA	TRBV5-4	TRBJ1-6	TRBD1	CASSIRGDPPLHF	TGTGCCAGCAGCATCAGGGGGGATCCACCCCTCCACTTT
NA	TRBV6-6	TRBJ1-1	NA	CASSSGGTEAFF	TGTGCCAGCAGTTCGGGGGGCACTGAAGCTTTCTTT
NA	TRBV28	TRBJ2-7	NA	CASSSIEGSYEQYF	TGTGCCAGCAGTTCGATCGAAGGCTCCTACGAGCAGTACTTC
NA	TRBV6-6	TRBJ1-1	NA	CASRGGRVNTEAFF	TGTGCCAGCAGGGGAGGACGGGTGAACACTGAAGCTTTCTTT
NA	TRBV29-1	TRBJ2-3	NA	CSVGGQSTDTQYF	TGCAGCGTTGGGGGGCAGAGCACAGATACGCAGTATTTT
NA	TRBV4-3	TRBJ1-5	NA	CASSQDTNQPQHF	TGCGCCAGCAGCCAAGATACGAATCAGCCCCAGCATTTT
NA	TRBV14	TRBJ1-2	TRBD1	CASSQDYNRGPPNYGYTF	TGTGCCAGCAGCCAAGATTATAACAGGGGGCCCCCTAACTATGGCTACACCTTC
few	TRBV18	TRBJ1-6	TRBD1	CASSPTGTATNSPLHF	TGTGCCAGCTCACCAACCGGGACAGCTACGAATTCACCCCTCCACTTT
few	TRBV19	TRBJ1-2	NA	CASSIDPRGRGYGYTF	TGTGCCAGTAGTATAGATCCGCGGGGGCGAGGCTATGGCTACACCTTC
NA	TRBV2	TRBJ2-1	TRBD2	CASSPERGNSNEQFF	TGTGCCAGCAGCCCGGAGCGGGGGAACAGCAATGAGCAGTTCTTC
few	TRBV21-1	TRBJ1-4	NA	CASRAQVYKVHNEKLFF	TGTGCCAGCAGGGCGCAGGTCTACAAGGTGCATAATGAAAAACTGTTTTTT
NA	TRBV12-5	TRBJ2-1	TRBD1	CASNRGNYNEQFF	TGTGCTAGCAACAGGGGGAACTACAATGAGCAGTTCTTC
NA	TRBV10-3	TRBJ2-4	NA	CAISESGIPGENIQYF	TGTGCCATCAGTGAGTCGGGGATCCCAGGGGAAAACATTCAGTACTTC
NA	TRBV6-1	TRBJ2-5	NA	CASSPGELETQYF	TGTGCCAGCAGCCCAGGGGAATTGGAGACCCAGTACTTC
NA	TRBV7-9	TRBJ1-6	NA	CASSLMGEVAPLHF	TGTGCCAGCAGCTTAATGGGGGAAGTCGCTCCCCTCCACTTT
NA	TRBV2	TRBJ2-7	NA	CASRGKRDSAYYEQYF	TGTGCCAGCAGGGGCAAGCGGGACAGCGCATACTACGAGCAGTACTTC
NA	TRBV20-1	TRBJ1-4	NA	CSAVGNEKLFF	TGCAGTGCCGTCGGTAATGAAAAACTGTTTTTT
NA	TRBV7-9	TRBJ1-1	NA	CASSSGPNLNTEAFF	TGTGCCAGCAGCTCAGGACCCAACTTAAACACTGAAGCTTTCTTT
few	TRBV14	TRBJ2-7	NA	CASRDDSSYEQYF	TGTGCCAGCAGGGACGACTCCTCCTACGAGCAGTACTTC
NA	TRBV2	TRBJ1-1	NA	CASSDSPNTEAFF	TGTGCCAGCAGTGATTCCCCGAACACTGAAGCTTTCTTT
few	TRBV18	TRBJ1-2	NA	CASSPPPGAGENYGYTF	TGTGCCAGCTCACCACCTCCAGGGGCAGGGGAGAACTATGGCTACACCTTC